This T cell receptor beta chain is from a study of shared clonotypes between healthy human individuals. CDR1 is MNHEY, CDR2 SVGAGI, per germline. The CDR3 consists of 12 residues. The V segment lost 4 bases and the J segment 5 bases; nucleotides outside the gene matches: 0. Profiling relied on immunoSEQ multiplex PCR, and the TCRdb table lists in-frame clones only, not all of them. The sample consists of approximately 2.5 million clones, 90% to 95% of them appearing once. Material for sequencing was naive CD4+ T cells from PBMCs. Subset of the sample: CD45RA+ positively selected. This receptor was taken from a man between 18 and 35 years old in good health. Some clones in this sample may be carry-over from other donors' samples. The chain is built from TRBV6-5 and TRBJ2-7, with 9 bases fitting TRBD2. The CDR3 protein is CASSLAGDEQYF. CDR3 sequence (DNA): TGTGCCAGCAGTTTAGCGGGAGACGAGCAGTACTTC.